The sample holds many counts of the clone carrying this T cell receptor (beta chain). Its matching antigen is unknown. The data originate from a study of Graves' ophthalmopathy and Graves' hyperthyroidism. The length of the CDR3 is 13 residues. Germline V lookup: CDR1 SNHLY, CDR2 FYNNEI. The germline V and J ends were trimmed by 6 bases and 2 bases, with 10 bases remaining between them. RNA transcripts served as template for amplifying TCR beta CDR3 sequences. HTBI primers were employed in first-round RT-PCR, then a second-round multiplex PCR followed. Using its own MiXCR run on the multiplex PCR reads, TCRdb lists one record per CDR3 protein. The table lists some 360,000 distinct CDR3 sequences, 17% of them singletons. Cases classed as stable hyperthyroidism had no ophthalmopathy within 18 months of follow-up. The study, taken as a whole, reports: Also, most clonotypes expanded in the thyroid above 0.001 frequency appeared in blood.

V usage is TRBV2 and J usage is TRBJ1-2; D uncertain. The sequenced material came from peripheral blood. This receptor was identified in an adult woman with stable Graves' hyperthyroidism. In DNA, the CDR3 is TGTGCCAGCAGCGGAGACGGAAACTATGGCTACACCTTC. Translated, it gives CASSGDGNYGYTF.